These 30 T cell receptor beta chains were sequenced from one sample in a study of CD8+ T cells in alopecia areata. Extraction of RNA preceded its reverse transcription into cDNA, which served as the sequencing template. The assay was immunoSEQ multiplex PCR, and TCRdb's table has in-frame clones only and misses some. The data contain 150,000 to 200,000 clones, 51% of them seen just once; the ten biggest clones take up 10%. Treatment noted: oral pan-JAK inhibitor, 5-10 mg twice daily. The material was CD8+ T cells sorted from blood, obtained around week 53, from a patient treated with tofacitinib. All receptors derive from a human donor with alopecia areata.

Written as DNA, the CDR3 is TGTGCCTGGCAGGGGGCGAGCACTGAAGCTTTCTTT. The encoded protein is CAWQGASTEAFF. This chain links TRBV30 with TRBJ1-1; 8 bases match TRBD1. The length of the CDR3 is 12 residues. The V gene's germline CDR1 is GTSNPN and CDR2 SVGIG (reference sequence). The ends lost 5 bases at V and 4 bases at J; junction bases unmatched: 3.

CDR3 in amino acids: CASSPGTGFNEQYF. CDR3 nucleotide sequence: TGCGCCAGCAGCCCGGGGACAGGGTTTAACGAGCAGTACTTC. This chain connects TRBV4-1 to TRBJ2-7; TRBD1 agrees at 9 bases. CDR1 and CDR2 (germline): MGHRA, YSYEKL. J lost 5 bases, V lost 4 bases, and 6 bases had no gene match. The CDR3 has 14 residues.

The chain carries TRBV29-1 and TRBJ2-2, with a weak D call TRBD1 (5 bases). In germline, CDR1 is SQVTM, CDR2 ANQGSEA. The CDR3 is made up of 13 amino acids. Trimming removed 8 bases at V and 0 bases at J, with 10 bases between. As DNA, the CDR3 is TGCAGCTTCGACAGTCCGAACACCGGGGAGCTGTTTTTT. It yields the protein CSFDSPNTGELFF.

This clone was seen just once. This chain uses TRBV11-2 with TRBJ2-5; no firm D call. The CDR3 loop spans 13 amino acids. CDR1 SGHAT and CDR2 FQNNGV come from the germline V gene. Trimming shortened V by 1 base and J by 5 bases, and 8 bases separated the two germline ends. The CDR3 region is CASSLGGGETQYF. DNA of the CDR3: TGTGCCAGCAGCTTAGGGGGTGGCGAGACCCAGTACTTC. Together with reference TRBV11-2 and TRBJ2-5, the CDR3 gives the full variable domain: EAGVAQSPRYKIIEKRQSVAFWCNPISGHATLYWYQQILGQGPKLLIQFQNNGVVDDSQLPKDRFSAERLKGVDSTLKIQPAKLEDSAVYLCASSLGGGETQYFGPGTRLLVL.

The V gene is TRBV4-2, the J gene TRBJ1-5; TRBD1 is a possible D gene (6 bases). V dropped 1 base and J dropped 8 bases, with 12 bases sitting between them. Germline V gives CDR1 LGHNA, CDR2 YNFKEQ. The CDR3 loop spans 14 amino acids. As DNA, the CDR3 is TGTGCCAGCAGCCAAGCCAGGACAGAGGAGCCCCAGCATTTT. Translated: CASSQARTEEPQHF.

Note on this clone: This sample also contains other DNA sequences that code for the same CDR3. The J gene is TRBJ1-5, the V gene TRBV7-9; D gene unclear. V lost 0 bases and J lost 7, with 4 bases in between. CDR3 size: 12 residues. Germline assignment: CDR1 SEHNR and CDR2 FQNEAQ (reference sequence). For the CDR3, the DNA is TGTGCCAGCAGCTTAGCAGACCAGCCCCAGCATTTT. It translates to CASSLADQPQHF. The whole variable domain, remainder taken from reference TRBV7-9 and TRBJ1-5, is DTGVSQNPRHKITKRGQNVTFRCDPISEHNRLYWYRQTLGQGPEFLTYFQNEAQLEKSRLLSDRFSAERPKGSFSTLEIQRTEQGDSAMYLCASSLADQPQHFGDGTRLSIL.

This rearrangement joins TRBV7-9 to TRBJ2-7; 8 nucleotides agree with TRBD1. Germline V gives CDR1 SEHNR, CDR2 FQNEAQ (reference sequence). The CDR3 runs 15 residues. J was trimmed by 0 bases and V by 5 bases; bases with no gene match: 6. Written as DNA, the CDR3 is TGTGCCAGCAGCCAGTGGGACAGGAGCTCCTACGAGCAGTACTTC. Translation: CASSQWDRSSYEQYF.

The chain couples TRBV7-8 to TRBJ1-3, with D perhaps TRBD1 (5 bases). This CDR3 has 14 amino acids. Germline assignment: CDR1 SGHVS and CDR2 FQNEAQ. Trimming removed 8 bases at V and 2 bases at J, with 13 bases between. The DNA for the CDR3 is TGTGCCAGCGCTCGTGGGACGGCTGGAAACACCATATATTTT. The encoded protein is CASARGTAGNTIYF.

CDR3 protein: CASSVGRDTQYF. For the CDR3, the DNA is TGTGCCAGCAGTGTAGGGCGAGATACGCAGTATTTT. The V and J genes are TRBV2 and TRBJ2-3, with no clear D. Per the germline V gene, CDR1 is SNHLY and CDR2 is FYNNEI. This CDR3 region has 12 residues. Trimming left V 4 bases short and J 5 bases short, with 7 bases between.

The V and J genes are TRBV7-2 and TRBJ1-2; D might be TRBD1 (5 bases). V lost 0 bases, J lost 3 bases, and 8 bases lay in between. The CDR3 covers 14 residues. The germline V gene has CDR1 SGHTA and CDR2 FQGNSA. CDR3 DNA sequence: TGTGCCAGCAGCTTAGCCGGGGGAGACTATGGCTACACCTTC. Its translation is CASSLAGGDYGYTF.

The chain carries TRBV19 and TRBJ2-3, with TRBD1 matching 10 bases. The germline CDR1 and CDR2 sequences are LNHDA and SQIVND (reference sequence). The CDR3 covers 16 residues. V trimming: 3 bases; J trimming: 3 bases; junction bases outside the gene matches: 6. CDR3 sequence reads: CASSMIPGQGTDTQYF. CDR3 nucleotides: TGTGCCAGTAGTATGATACCGGGACAGGGGACAGATACGCAGTATTTT.

The V call is TRBV4-3, the J call TRBJ1-2; D remains ambiguous. Trimming removed 1 base at V and 7 bases at J, with 13 bases between. Per the germline V gene, CDR1 is LGHNA and CDR2 is YSLEER. The CDR3 covers 14 residues. The CDR3 DNA follows: TGCGCCAGCAGCCAAGGGAGAGCCTCTGGTGGCTACACCTTC. Protein sequence: CASSQGRASGGYTF.

This clone showed up just once. V is TRBV4-1 and J is TRBJ1-6; D gene ambiguous. Germline CDR1 and CDR2: MGHRA and YSYEKL. This CDR3 is 16 amino acids long. The ends were cut back, 3 bases at V and 2 bases at J, with 11 bases in the middle. The CDR3: CASSHDGQPYNSPLHF. DNA of the CDR3: TGCGCCAGCAGCCACGACGGGCAGCCCTATAATTCACCCCTCCACTTT.

The rearrangement links TRBV4-2 to TRBJ1-1; D remains ambiguous. V gave up 1 base and J gave up 6 bases, with 12 bases separating them. This CDR3 region has 14 residues. The germline gives CDR1 LGHNA, CDR2 YNFKEQ. CDR3 sequence reads: CASSQVEGTAEAFF. The CDR3 DNA reads as TGTGCCAGCAGCCAAGTTGAGGGAACGGCTGAAGCTTTCTTT.

The gene calls are TRBV29-1 and TRBJ2-2; D is uncertain. The ends were cut back, 6 bases at V and 5 bases at J, with 4 bases in the middle. The germline V gene has CDR1 SQVTM and CDR2 ANQGSEA. The CDR3 is made up of 10 amino acids. The CDR3 nucleotides read TGCAGCGTATATACCGGGGAGCTGTTTTTT. It is translated as CSVYTGELFF.

J is TRBJ2-7 and V is TRBV5-1, with 7 bases aligning to TRBD2. The length of the CDR3 is 15 residues. Per the germline V gene, CDR1 is SGHRS and CDR2 is YFSETQ. V shed 3 bases, J shed 3 bases, and the junction held 9 bases outside the gene matches. The CDR3: CASSSNAQRGYEQYF. CDR3 sequence (DNA): TGCGCCAGCAGCTCGAACGCACAGCGGGGCTACGAGCAGTACTTC. The entire variable domain, with the rest obtained from reference TRBV5-1 and TRBJ2-7, is as follows: KAGVTQTPRYLIKTRGQQVTLSCSPISGHRSVSWYQQTPGQGLQFLFEYFSETQRNKGNFPGRFSGRQFSNSRSEMNVSTLELGDSALYLCASSSNAQRGYEQYFGPGTRLTVT.

The chain combines TRBV30 with TRBJ1-1; D gene ambiguous. V lost 0 bases and J 7 bases, leaving 9 bases between the germline ends. The CDR3 extends over 12 amino acids. Germline CDR1 GTSNPN, CDR2 SVGIG (reference sequence). CDR3: CAWSVQLVEAFF. The CDR3 bases are TGTGCCTGGAGTGTACAGCTAGTTGAAGCTTTCTTT.

The rearrangement links TRBV7-9 to TRBJ1-4; D remains ambiguous. This CDR3 contains 12 residues. Trimming stripped 6 bases from V and 7 bases from J, with 9 bases between. Germline CDR1 SEHNR, CDR2 FQNEAQ (reference sequence). CDR3 protein: CASRVGGEKLFF. The DNA of the CDR3 is TGTGCCAGCAGGGTCGGAGGTGAAAAACTGTTTTTT.

V is TRBV6-1 and J is TRBJ2-7; 14 nucleotides line up with TRBD2. Germline-derived CDR1 and CDR2 are MNHNS and SASEGT. The CDR3 spans 15 residues. Losses at the gene ends were 1 base for V and 4 bases for J; bases not matched to a gene: 0. The CDR3 DNA sequence: TGTGCCAGCAGTGAAGGGACTAGCGGGGGGTACGAGCAGTACTTC. Its translation is CASSEGTSGGYEQYF.

The table lists this clone with a few counts. V gene TRBV7-9 combines with J gene TRBJ2-1; 8 bases map to TRBD1. CDR3 length equals 15 residues. V trimming: 5 bases; J trimming: 6 bases; junction bases outside the gene matches: 9. Germline V CDR1 and CDR2: SEHNR, FQNEAQ (reference sequence). Here the CDR3 reads CASSPSGGGSNEQFF. CDR3 coding DNA: TGTGCCAGCAGCCCCTCAGGGGGCGGAAGCAATGAGCAGTTCTTC.

This chain uses TRBV6-5 with TRBJ2-5, with D hard to call. The CDR3 runs 13 residues. In germline, CDR1 is MNHEY, CDR2 SVGAGI. V was cut by 4 bases and J by 4 bases, with 10 bases left in between. CDR3 sequence (DNA): TGTGCCAGCAGTTCTCCCGGTGCAGAGACCCAGTACTTC. Its protein is CASSSPGAETQYF.

The V and J genes are TRBV29-1 and TRBJ1-4; the D gene is possibly TRBD1 (5 bases). CDR1 is SQVTM and CDR2 is ANQGSEA in the germline V gene. The V end was cut by 6 bases, the J end by 5 bases, with 13 bases between. The CDR3 has 13 residues. The CDR3 region is CSVFDSVNEKLFF. As DNA, the CDR3 is TGCAGCGTCTTTGACAGCGTCAATGAAAAACTGTTTTTT.

The rearrangement links TRBV5-6 to TRBJ2-5; D might be TRBD2 (6 bases). Germline V gene lookup returns CDR1 SGHDT and CDR2 YYEEEE. The CDR3 is made up of 14 amino acids. V lost 0 bases, J lost 4 bases, and 10 bases lay in between. The CDR3 region is CASSLEGTAETQYF. In DNA, the CDR3 is TGTGCCAGCAGCTTGGAAGGGACTGCAGAGACCCAGTACTTC.

A few counts support this clone. This chain uses TRBV29-1 with TRBJ2-7; D unclear. Germline V gene sequence: CDR1 SQVTM, CDR2 ANQGSEA. CDR3 length: 15 residues. With 5 bases removed from V and 4 bases from J, the gap between germline ends came to 21 bases. CDR3 DNA sequence: TGCAGCGTTAAGGCCCCTCAAGGGATTCGGTACGAGCAGTACTTC. Its translation: CSVKAPQGIRYEQYF.

The chain employs TRBV30 and TRBJ1-1, with unresolved D. This CDR3 region has 11 residues. V lost 4 bases and J lost 1, with 4 bases in between. The germline CDR1 and CDR2 sequences are GTSNPN and SVGIG (reference sequence). CDR3 residues: CAWTTNTEAFF. The CDR3 region has the DNA TGTGCCTGGACAACGAACACTGAAGCTTTCTTT.

This clone was recorded a few times. This sequence joins TRBV2 and TRBJ2-3; no firm D call. Trimming pared 8 bases from V and 3 bases from J, leaving 6 bases between. Germline-derived CDR1 and CDR2 are SNHLY and FYNNEI. CDR3 length: 11 residues. The chain's CDR3 is CASRPTDTQYF. DNA for the CDR3: TGTGCCAGCCGTCCTACAGATACGCAGTATTTT. Filled out from reference TRBV2 and TRBJ2-3, the complete variable domain reads EPEVTQTPSHQVTQMGQEVILRCVPISNHLYFYWYRQILGQKVEFLVSFYNNEISEKSEIFDDQFSVERPDGSNFTLKIRSTKLEDSAMYFCASRPTDTQYFGPGTRLTVL.

As to this clone: Other nucleotide sequences from this sample produce the same CDR3. This chain uses TRBV30 with TRBJ2-2, with D possibly matching TRBD1 (5 bases). Germline V gives CDR1 GTSNPN, CDR2 SVGIG (reference sequence). Trimming pared 0 bases from V and 1 base from J, leaving 6 bases between. The CDR3 runs 14 residues. CDR3 amino acids: CAWSVRGNTGELFF. The CDR3 DNA reads TGTGCCTGGAGTGTAAGGGGGAACACCGGGGAGCTGTTTTTT.

This rearrangement joins TRBV6-5 to TRBJ2-7, with a tentative D call TRBD2 (5 bases). V lost 4 bases, J lost 2 bases, and 12 bases lay in between. Germline CDR1 and CDR2: MNHEY and SVGAGI. This CDR3 has 14 amino acids. The DNA for the CDR3 is TGTGCCAGCAGTTCTAGCCATACTCCCTACGAGCAGTACTTC. Protein: CASSSSHTPYEQYF.

This chain uses TRBV6-1 with TRBJ1-6; D perhaps matches TRBD1 (5 bases). V gave up 2 bases and J gave up 13 bases, with 15 bases separating them. CDR1 and CDR2 (germline): MNHNS, SASEGT. CDR3 length: 14 amino acids. CDR3 nucleotide sequence: TGTGCCAGCAGTGAATATCTGGGGCGGATGCCCCTCCACTTT. Protein product: CASSEYLGRMPLHF.

The J gene is TRBJ2-4, the V gene TRBV29-1; D remains unclear. Germline lookup yields CDR1 SQVTM and CDR2 ANQGSEA. The CDR3 spans 11 residues. With 4 bases removed from V and 5 bases from J, the gap between germline ends came to 6 bases. CDR3 sequence: CSVVLQNIQYF. The CDR3 DNA is TGCAGCGTTGTTCTACAAAACATTCAGTACTTC.